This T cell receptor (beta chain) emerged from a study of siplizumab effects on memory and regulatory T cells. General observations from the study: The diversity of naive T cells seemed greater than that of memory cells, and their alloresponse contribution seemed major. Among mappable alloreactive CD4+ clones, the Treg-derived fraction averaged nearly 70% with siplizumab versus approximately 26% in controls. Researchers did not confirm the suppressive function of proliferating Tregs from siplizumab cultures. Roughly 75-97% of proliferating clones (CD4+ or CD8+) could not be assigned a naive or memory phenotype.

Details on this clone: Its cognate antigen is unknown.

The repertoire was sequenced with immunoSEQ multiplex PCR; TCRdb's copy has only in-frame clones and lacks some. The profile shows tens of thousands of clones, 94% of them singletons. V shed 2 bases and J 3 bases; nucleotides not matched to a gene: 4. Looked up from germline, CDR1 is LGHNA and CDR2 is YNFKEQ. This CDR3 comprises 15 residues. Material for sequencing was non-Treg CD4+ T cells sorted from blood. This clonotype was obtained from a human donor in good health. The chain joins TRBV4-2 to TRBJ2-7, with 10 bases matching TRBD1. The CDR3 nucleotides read TGTGCCAGCAGCCAATGGGGACAGGGGCTCTACGAGCAGTACTTC. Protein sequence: CASSQWGQGLYEQYF.